A selection of T cell receptor beta chains follows, all from one sample in a study of molecular identifiers for immune sequencing clone quantification. Each CDR3 protein gets one entry after TCRdb re-called the PCR reads with MiXCR. In the table there are about 330,000 distinct CDR3 sequences, about 23% of which are singletons. The sample comprised naive CD8+ T cells from blood, with Jurkat cell RNA spiked in. Every receptor here comes from a human donor in good health. Some libraries in this study had Jurkat cell RNA spiked in. CDR3s include the opening cysteine and the closing phenylalanine or tryptophan. Each record gives: CDR3 DNA, CDR3 protein, J gene, D gene, V gene, clone size. D genes are given only for firm matches. A clone size is listed for some rows: how often the clone was seen (once, few, many), or a class if it is expanded.

cdr3_nt: TGTGCCAGCAGCAAAATTCAGGGCTCCCGGCCCGACACTGAAGCTTTCTTT
cdr3_aa: CASSKIQGSRPDTEAFF
j_call: TRBJ1-1
d_call: NA
v_call: TRBV21-1
clone_size: few

cdr3_nt: TGTGCCAGCAGTGAAGTGGGACCTCCCTACGAGCAGTATTTC
cdr3_aa: CASSEVGPPYEQYF
j_call: TRBJ2-7
d_call: NA
v_call: TRBV25-1
clone_size: few

cdr3_nt: TGTGCCTGGAGTCAGGGGTTTCAAACTGAAGCTTTCTTT
cdr3_aa: CAWSQGFQTEAFF
j_call: TRBJ1-1
d_call: NA
v_call: TRBV30
clone_size: few

cdr3_nt: TGTGCCAGCAGCTTGGGGTCAGAAACGCAGTATTTT
cdr3_aa: CASSLGSETQYF
j_call: TRBJ2-3
d_call: NA
v_call: TRBV5-6
clone_size: NA

cdr3_nt: TGTGCCAGCAGCCCTCTCGACAGGGATGAAAAACTGTTTTTT
cdr3_aa: CASSPLDRDEKLFF
j_call: TRBJ1-4
d_call: TRBD1
v_call: TRBV7-9
clone_size: few

cdr3_nt: TGTGCCAGCAGTCTCACAGACAGGTACACTGAAGCTTTCTTT
cdr3_aa: CASSLTDRYTEAFF
j_call: TRBJ1-1
d_call: NA
v_call: TRBV12-3/TRBV12-4
clone_size: many

cdr3_nt: TGTGCCAGCAGTTACTCGGTCAGGGACCGCACCTACGAGCAGTACTTC
cdr3_aa: CASSYSVRDRTYEQYF
j_call: TRBJ2-7
d_call: NA
v_call: TRBV6-5
clone_size: few

cdr3_nt: TGTGCCAGCAGCTTTGGGGCAAGGGGCAATGAGCAGTTCTTC
cdr3_aa: CASSFGARGNEQFF
j_call: TRBJ2-1
d_call: NA
v_call: TRBV7-9
clone_size: NA

cdr3_nt: TGTGCCTGGAGTACCGGACTAGCGGGGGGGACCTACGAGCAGTACTTC
cdr3_aa: CAWSTGLAGGTYEQYF
j_call: TRBJ2-7
d_call: TRBD2
v_call: TRBV30
clone_size: many

cdr3_nt: TGTGCCAGCAGCTTGGGGCAGCATAGCAATCAGCCCCAGCATTTT
cdr3_aa: CASSLGQHSNQPQHF
j_call: TRBJ1-5
d_call: NA
v_call: TRBV5-6
clone_size: many

cdr3_nt: TGTGCCAGCAGTTTATCAGGGACAGGGCAGCCCCAGCATTTT
cdr3_aa: CASSLSGTGQPQHF
j_call: TRBJ1-5
d_call: TRBD1
v_call: TRBV27
clone_size: many

cdr3_nt: TGTGCCAGCAGTAAAACAGCGGGAGGGTCCTACGAGCAGTACTTC
cdr3_aa: CASSKTAGGSYEQYF
j_call: TRBJ2-7
d_call: TRBD2
v_call: TRBV6-1
clone_size: many

cdr3_nt: TGTGCCAGCAGCGTTCTTGCGGGAGGGCCTTACGAGCAGTACTTC
cdr3_aa: CASSVLAGGPYEQYF
j_call: TRBJ2-7
d_call: TRBD2
v_call: TRBV9
clone_size: many

cdr3_nt: TGCGCCAGCAGCCAAGATCGCGACAGTTGGAACACTGAAGCTTTCTTT
cdr3_aa: CASSQDRDSWNTEAFF
j_call: TRBJ1-1
d_call: NA
v_call: TRBV4-1
clone_size: few

cdr3_nt: TGTGCCACCTGCCGCTCTAGCGGGGCTCTAGATACGCAGTATTTT
cdr3_aa: CATCRSSGALDTQYF
j_call: TRBJ2-3
d_call: TRBD2
v_call: TRBV6-2/TRBV6-3
clone_size: few

cdr3_nt: TGCGCCAGCAGCCAAGATTTTCAGGGTCGGTCCTACGAGCAGTACTTC
cdr3_aa: CASSQDFQGRSYEQYF
j_call: TRBJ2-7
d_call: NA
v_call: TRBV4-3
clone_size: NA

cdr3_nt: TGTGCCTGGAGTTTCTGGGACAGGGGATACGAGCAGTACTTC
cdr3_aa: CAWSFWDRGYEQYF
j_call: TRBJ2-7
d_call: TRBD1
v_call: TRBV30
clone_size: many

cdr3_nt: TGTGCCGGCCAGGGACTAGCGCCCTACGAGCAGTACTTC
cdr3_aa: CAGQGLAPYEQYF
j_call: TRBJ2-7
d_call: TRBD2
v_call: TRBV25-1
clone_size: NA

cdr3_nt: TGTGCCAGCAGCGTAGACAGGGGGGGGGCCAACGTCCTGACTTTC
cdr3_aa: CASSVDRGGANVLTF
j_call: TRBJ2-6
d_call: TRBD1
v_call: TRBV9
clone_size: NA

cdr3_nt: TGTGCCAGCAGCACCCTGACAGGCCTCTCTGGAAACACCATATATTTT
cdr3_aa: CASSTLTGLSGNTIYF
j_call: TRBJ1-3
d_call: NA
v_call: TRBV9
clone_size: many

cdr3_nt: TGTGCCAGCAGTGAATCGGGGGGCTATCGAGAGACCCAGTACTTC
cdr3_aa: CASSESGGYRETQYF
j_call: TRBJ2-5
d_call: NA
v_call: TRBV2
clone_size: few

cdr3_nt: TGTGCCACCATGGGTGTAGGGGGCGAGCAGTACTTC
cdr3_aa: CATMGVGGEQYF
j_call: TRBJ2-7
d_call: NA
v_call: TRBV6-1
clone_size: many

cdr3_nt: TGTGCCAGCAGCCATTGGGGACAGGTCTTTGAAAAACTGTTTTTT
cdr3_aa: CASSHWGQVFEKLFF
j_call: TRBJ1-4
d_call: TRBD1
v_call: TRBV11-2
clone_size: many

cdr3_nt: TGTGCCAGCAGACCCTTTGGCGGGAGGGCCTTAAATGAGCAGTTCTTC
cdr3_aa: CASRPFGGRALNEQFF
j_call: TRBJ2-1
d_call: TRBD2
v_call: TRBV9
clone_size: many

cdr3_nt: TGTGCCAGTAAGACGCACTCTGGGGCCAACGTCCTGACTTTC
cdr3_aa: CASKTHSGANVLTF
j_call: TRBJ2-6
d_call: NA
v_call: TRBV19
clone_size: many

cdr3_nt: TGTGCCAGCAGGCCCATCTCGGGTGGACGCCACGAGCAGTACTTC
cdr3_aa: CASRPISGGRHEQYF
j_call: TRBJ2-7
d_call: NA
v_call: TRBV6-2/TRBV6-3
clone_size: NA

cdr3_nt: TGTGCCAGCAGGGGCTACGAGCAGTACTTC
cdr3_aa: CASRGYEQYF
j_call: TRBJ2-7
d_call: NA
v_call: TRBV6-1
clone_size: many

cdr3_nt: TGTGCTAGTGGTTTGGCTCCTGACTCAGGGTCTGGGGCCAACGTCCTGACTTTC
cdr3_aa: CASGLAPDSGSGANVLTF
j_call: TRBJ2-6
d_call: NA
v_call: TRBV12-5
clone_size: many

cdr3_nt: TGTGCCACCAGCGGATTATTGACTGGGGCCAACGTCCTGACTTTC
cdr3_aa: CATSGLLTGANVLTF
j_call: TRBJ2-6
d_call: NA
v_call: TRBV15
clone_size: NA

cdr3_nt: TGTGCCAGCGGAACTGGCGTATACACCGGGGAGCTGTTTTTT
cdr3_aa: CASGTGVYTGELFF
j_call: TRBJ2-2
d_call: NA
v_call: TRBV2
clone_size: NA

cdr3_nt: TGTGCCAGCAGTGAATCAGGGGGGGTCTATGGCTACACCTTC
cdr3_aa: CASSESGGVYGYTF
j_call: TRBJ1-2
d_call: TRBD1
v_call: TRBV2
clone_size: few

cdr3_nt: TGTGCCAGCAGCTTACAGGGTGAGACCTACGAGCAGTACTTC
cdr3_aa: CASSLQGETYEQYF
j_call: TRBJ2-7
d_call: NA
v_call: TRBV13
clone_size: NA

cdr3_nt: TGTGCCAGCAGCCGAGAGCGGCTTAACAATGAGCAGTTCTTC
cdr3_aa: CASSRERLNNEQFF
j_call: TRBJ2-1
d_call: NA
v_call: TRBV7-9
clone_size: NA

cdr3_nt: TGCAGTGCTACCTACACCTACGAGCAGTACTTC
cdr3_aa: CSATYTYEQYF
j_call: TRBJ2-7
d_call: NA
v_call: TRBV20-1
clone_size: few

cdr3_nt: TGTGCCTGGACTCCGACAGGGAACTATGGCTACACCTTC
cdr3_aa: CAWTPTGNYGYTF
j_call: TRBJ1-2
d_call: TRBD1
v_call: TRBV30
clone_size: NA

cdr3_nt: TGTGCCAGCAGCCCATTCAGCCAAGAGACCCAGTGCTTC
cdr3_aa: CASSPFSQETQCF
j_call: TRBJ2-5
d_call: NA
v_call: TRBV14
clone_size: few

cdr3_nt: TGTGCCACCAGCATCGGGGGCACCTACGAGCAGTACTTC
cdr3_aa: CATSIGGTYEQYF
j_call: TRBJ2-7
d_call: NA
v_call: TRBV15
clone_size: NA

cdr3_nt: TGTGCCAGCAGCCACCACCCGACAAACACTGAAGCTTTCTTT
cdr3_aa: CASSHHPTNTEAFF
j_call: TRBJ1-1
d_call: NA
v_call: TRBV14
clone_size: few

cdr3_nt: TGTGCCAGCAGCTTGGTTGCTTCTTTTAGCGGGGGTTACAATGAGCAGTTCTTC
cdr3_aa: CASSLVASFSGGYNEQFF
j_call: TRBJ2-1
d_call: TRBD2
v_call: TRBV5-6
clone_size: many

cdr3_nt: TGCAGCGTTGAATTTCGGACAGGGGTATCCACAGATACGCAGTATTTT
cdr3_aa: CSVEFRTGVSTDTQYF
j_call: TRBJ2-3
d_call: TRBD1
v_call: TRBV29-1
clone_size: few

cdr3_nt: TGCAGTGCCATCCCCAAAACAGGGCTCTCCTACGAGCAGTACTTC
cdr3_aa: CSAIPKTGLSYEQYF
j_call: TRBJ2-7
d_call: NA
v_call: TRBV20-1
clone_size: NA

cdr3_nt: TGTGCCAGCAGCTCGAGCGGGAGGCGCTACAATGAGCAGTTCTTC
cdr3_aa: CASSSSGRRYNEQFF
j_call: TRBJ2-1
d_call: TRBD2
v_call: TRBV7-2
clone_size: many

cdr3_nt: TGCAGTGCTAGAGGGGTCCAGATGTATGAAGCTTTCTTT
cdr3_aa: CSARGVQMYEAFF
j_call: TRBJ1-1
d_call: NA
v_call: TRBV20-1
clone_size: NA

cdr3_nt: TGTGCCAGCAGTCAACCCGGGACTAGCGCATCCACTGATACGCAGTATTTT
cdr3_aa: CASSQPGTSASTDTQYF
j_call: TRBJ2-3
d_call: TRBD2
v_call: TRBV7-9
clone_size: many

cdr3_nt: TGCGCCAGCAGCCAAGATGTTATAGGGGGTTGGGCCCAGCATTTT
cdr3_aa: CASSQDVIGGWAQHF
j_call: TRBJ1-5
d_call: NA
v_call: TRBV4-1
clone_size: NA

cdr3_nt: TGTGCCAGCAGCCGGGGGAGTACCCACCAAGAGACCCAGTACTTC
cdr3_aa: CASSRGSTHQETQYF
j_call: TRBJ2-5
d_call: NA
v_call: TRBV3-1
clone_size: few

cdr3_nt: TGTGCCAGCAGCTACCAGGGGTTCGGCTACGAGCAGTACTTC
cdr3_aa: CASSYQGFGYEQYF
j_call: TRBJ2-7
d_call: NA
v_call: TRBV7-7
clone_size: many

cdr3_nt: TGTGCCACCAGCGGAGAGACAGGGGACAATGAGCAGTTCTTC
cdr3_aa: CATSGETGDNEQFF
j_call: TRBJ2-1
d_call: TRBD1
v_call: TRBV15
clone_size: NA